This T cell receptor beta chain originates from a study of vaccination and CD4 T cells after COVID-19. Study-level background: Median time from COVID diagnosis to post-COVID sampling was 101 days (35 to 161). The authors exposed cells to overlapping spike peptides derived from SARS-CoV-2, HCoV-NL63, HCoV-OC43 and HCoV-229E. Points from the study as a whole: SARS-CoV-2-reactive clonotype medians increased from roughly 21 to 40, not significantly.

An Oncomine TCR Beta short-read assay was used to sequence the DNA from cultured CD4+ T cells. TCRdb reanalysed the PCR reads using MiXCR and keeps one entry per CDR3 protein. The sample lists more than 10,000 distinct CDR3 sequences, about 50% occurring once. Treatment: approximately 11-day PBMC culture with coronavirus spike peptide pools or control peptides (ViraFEST assay). Cell culture was performed with 1.5 million to 2 million PBMCs per well in the presence of 8.5 to 10 IU/ml IL-2 and 10 ug/ml peptide pools. The CDR3 sequence is 17 residues long. V was trimmed by 1 base and J by 8 bases, leaving 21 bases between them. Germline CDR1 is DFQATT and CDR2 is SNEGSKA (reference sequence). This clonotype was found a few times. Its antigen is not known.

This TCR was recovered from a human donor who had recovered from COVID-19. This chain joins TRBV20-1 and TRBJ1-6; D is possibly TRBD1 (5 bases). The sequenced material came from CD4+ T cells from blood, cultured in vitro. The CDR3 DNA is TGCAGTGCTAGAGTCAGGAGGGGTTCGGCTCTTTATTCACCCCTCCACTTT. Protein: CSARVRRGSALYSPLHF.